This T cell receptor beta chain comes out of a study of CD8 T cells in Susac syndrome. Germline V gene lookup returns CDR1 MNHEY and CDR2 SVGAGI. Trimming cost V 0 bases and J 5 bases, with 8 bases left between them. The CDR3 contains 14 residues. About 0.5 to 1 ug RNA was reverse transcribed with random hexamers. TCRdb itself ran the immunoSEQ multiplex PCR reads through MiXCR, one entry per CDR3 protein. Of about 150,000 distinct CDR3 sequences listed, about 95% are singletons. Sequencing was carried out using CD8+ T cells from PBMCs. The chain is built from TRBV6-5 and TRBJ2-1, with D unresolved. This TCR was recovered from a human donor with multiple sclerosis. CDR3 sequence: CASSYSGRNNEQFF. The CDR3 nucleotides are TGTGCCAGCAGTTACTCGGGTCGAAACAATGAGCAGTTCTTC.